This T cell receptor beta chain comes out of a study of beta chain features in type 1 diabetes. The study, taken as a whole, reports: In all four CD4+ subsets, TCRB CDR3 length was significantly, moderately reduced in type 1 diabetes.

Turning to this clone: Its antigen is still unknown.

Isolated RNA was reverse transcribed in full, so expressed TCRB transcripts were sequenced. TCRdb's table, derived via immunoSEQ multiplex PCR, lists solely in-frame clones and lacks some. Of over 600,000 clones listed, 9.5% to 15% are singletons. The CDR3 has 13 amino acids. Germline CDR1 is KGHSH and CDR2 is LQKENI. The junction had 4 bases not matched to a gene; V was cut back by 2 bases and J by 7 bases. Sample: naive CD4+ T cells from blood. This chain links TRBV18 with TRBJ2-7; 8 bases are a match to TRBD1. The sequence derives from a man aged 25 to 40 with type 1 diabetes. CDR3 bases: TGTGCCAGCTCACCAGAGACAGGGGTTGAGCAGTACTTC. Amino acid sequence: CASSPETGVEQYF. The whole variable domain, remainder taken from reference TRBV18 and TRBJ2-7, is NAGVMQNPRHLVRRRGQEARLRCSPMKGHSHVYWYRQLPEEGLKFMVYLQKENIIDESGMPKERFSAEFPKEGPSILRIQQVVRGDSAAYFCASSPETGVEQYFGPGTRLTVT.